The rows below give T cell receptor beta chains drawn from one sample of a study of CD8 T cells in ankylosing spondylitis. TCRdb re-analysed the 5' RACE reads in MiXCR, keeping a single row per CDR3 protein. There are roughly 230,000 distinct CDR3 sequences in the sample; about 10% occur only once, and 2.6% lies in the top ten. Sequencing was carried out using blood, either unsorted or a sorted T cell fraction (not recorded which). The receptors here all came from a male donor with ankylosing spondylitis or in good health (not recorded which). Each CDR3 is given without its conserved first and last residue. Clone size is stated in some rows and not others, as once, few, many or a class when expanded.

CDR3: ASSFDSYQPQH
V: TRBV7-9
size: many
J: TRBJ1-5

CDR3: ASSLDDLKTEETQY
V: TRBV5-5
size: many
J: TRBJ2-5

CDR3: ASSLVGQGTGGYT
V: TRBV7-9
size: NA
J: TRBJ1-2

CDR3: ASSRTGTYEQY
V: TRBV6-1
size: many
J: TRBJ2-7

CDR3: ASSQDWGPVSKT
V: TRBV14
size: many
J: TRBJ1-2

CDR3: ASSYSSPGANTGELF
V: TRBV6-5
size: NA
J: TRBJ2-2

CDR3: ASSPLPGQLNTEAF
V: TRBV28
size: few
J: TRBJ1-1

CDR3: ASSTKADGYT
V: TRBV6-5
size: few
J: TRBJ1-2

CDR3: ASSLKSRDYTDTQY
V: TRBV5-1
size: many
J: TRBJ2-3

CDR3: SARDPHLAKNIQY
V: TRBV20-1
size: many
J: TRBJ2-4

CDR3: SVGRRLTQETQY
V: TRBV29-1
size: many
J: TRBJ2-5

CDR3: ASSQEGMGTGELF
V: TRBV4-2
size: many
J: TRBJ2-2

CDR3: SARVGYEQY
V: TRBV20-1
size: many
J: TRBJ2-7

CDR3: ASRRGDREAF
V: TRBV6-5
size: many
J: TRBJ1-1

CDR3: AWSRDSPYEQY
V: TRBV30
size: many
J: TRBJ2-7

CDR3: ASSVVGGRDTQY
V: TRBV6-1
size: few
J: TRBJ2-3

CDR3: SARGLAGGPSYNEQF
V: TRBV20-1
size: few
J: TRBJ2-1

CDR3: AWSEGTGPGYT
V: TRBV30
size: few
J: TRBJ1-2

CDR3: ASSFQDRGLNTQY
V: TRBV7-2
size: many
J: TRBJ2-3

CDR3: ASTRDSSYEQY
V: TRBV5-1
size: many
J: TRBJ2-7

CDR3: SARGAQETQY
V: TRBV20-1
size: many
J: TRBJ2-5

CDR3: SANLDLTEARGYGYT
V: TRBV20-1
size: many
J: TRBJ1-2

CDR3: ASRGLAGGELF
V: TRBV6-1
size: many
J: TRBJ2-2

CDR3: SALFEGYGYT
V: TRBV20-1
size: many
J: TRBJ1-2

CDR3: ASRLDSNQPQH
V: TRBV6-6
size: many
J: TRBJ1-5

CDR3: ASSQDQGLAARNEQF
V: TRBV3-1
size: many
J: TRBJ2-1

CDR3: ASSMGQGTVAF
V: TRBV12-3/TRBV12-4
size: many
J: TRBJ1-1

CDR3: ASSPHDSYEQY
V: TRBV12-3/TRBV12-4
size: many
J: TRBJ2-7

CDR3: ASCRTDGELF
V: TRBV5-1
size: many
J: TRBJ2-2

CDR3: ASAVGWETQY
V: TRBV5-6
size: many
J: TRBJ2-5

CDR3: ASGGNQPQH
V: TRBV28
size: many
J: TRBJ1-5

CDR3: ASSFRQGNGYT
V: TRBV7-2
size: many
J: TRBJ1-2

CDR3: SGQGQISEAF
V: TRBV20-1
size: many
J: TRBJ1-1

CDR3: ARSAQAQGYTDTQY
V: TRBV25-1
size: once
J: TRBJ2-3

CDR3: ASSPRRGGRTDTQY
V: TRBV7-2
size: NA
J: TRBJ2-3

CDR3: ASSQVGQGAYEQY
V: TRBV5-5
size: many
J: TRBJ2-7

CDR3: ASSVEGVTDTQY
V: TRBV9
size: many
J: TRBJ2-3

CDR3: ASSSRPGGGEKLF
V: TRBV13
size: many
J: TRBJ1-4

CDR3: SVERNFGRT
V: TRBV29-1
size: few
J: TRBJ1-2